This T cell receptor (beta chain) comes out of a study of neurological immune-mediated disorders. Study observations and caveats: A possible signature was seen in one related-CDR3 cluster, into which phylogenetic grouping placed the repertoires of 18 of 34 multiple sclerosis patients.

CDR3 length: 14 amino acids. Germline lookup yields CDR1 DFQATT and CDR2 SNEGSKA (reference sequence). V was clipped by 3 bases and J by 1 base, with 12 bases between them. A single record per CDR3 protein comes from TCRdb applying MiXCR to the 5' RACE reads. The data contain under 90,000 distinct CDR3 sequences, approximately 4% of them seen just once; the ten biggest clones take up less than 3.5%. This clonotype was seen many times. Its antigen remains unknown. V gene TRBV20-1 combines with J gene TRBJ1-1, with D possibly being TRBD1 (5 bases). This sequence was found in a woman between 50 and 59 years old with multiple sclerosis. The specimen was PBMCs. Written as DNA, the CDR3 is TGCAGTGCTAGGAAAGGGGCGCAGAACACTGAAGCTTTCTTT. Translating gives CSARKGAQNTEAFF.